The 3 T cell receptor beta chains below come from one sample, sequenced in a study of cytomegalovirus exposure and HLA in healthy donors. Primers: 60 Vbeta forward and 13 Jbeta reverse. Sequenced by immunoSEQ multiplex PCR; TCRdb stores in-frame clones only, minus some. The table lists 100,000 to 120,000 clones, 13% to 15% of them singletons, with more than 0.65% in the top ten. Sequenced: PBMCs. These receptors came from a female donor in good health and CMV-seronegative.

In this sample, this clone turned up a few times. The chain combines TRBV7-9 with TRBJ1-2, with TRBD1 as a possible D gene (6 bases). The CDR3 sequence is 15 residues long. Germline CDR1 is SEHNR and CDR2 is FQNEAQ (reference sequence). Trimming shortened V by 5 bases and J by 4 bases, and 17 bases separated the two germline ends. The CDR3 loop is CASSPPTGMIYGYTF. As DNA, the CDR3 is TGTGCCAGCAGCCCGCCTACAGGGATGATCTATGGCTACACCTTC.

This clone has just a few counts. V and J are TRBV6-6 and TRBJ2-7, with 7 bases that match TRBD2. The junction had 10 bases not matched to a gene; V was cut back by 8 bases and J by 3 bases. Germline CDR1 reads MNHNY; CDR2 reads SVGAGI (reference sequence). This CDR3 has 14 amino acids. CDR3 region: CASGPSGIYYEQYF. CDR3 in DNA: TGTGCCAGCGGGCCTAGCGGTATATACTACGAGCAGTACTTC.

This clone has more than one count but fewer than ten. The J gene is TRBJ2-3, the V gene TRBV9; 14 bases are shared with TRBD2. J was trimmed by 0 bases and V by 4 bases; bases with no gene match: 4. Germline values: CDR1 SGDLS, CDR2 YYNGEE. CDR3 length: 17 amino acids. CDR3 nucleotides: TGTGCCAGCAGCCTCGGGACTAGCGGGGGCAGCACAGATACGCAGTATTTT. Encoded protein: CASSLGTSGGSTDTQYF.